What follows are 18 T cell receptor beta chains derived from one specimen sequenced in a study of cytotoxic CD8 clonotypes in ibrutinib-treated CLL. TCRdb's table, derived via immunoSEQ multiplex PCR, lists solely in-frame clones and lacks some. This sample has tens of thousands of clones, with about 65% found just once. This material consisted of PBMCs, taken after 12 months of ibrutinib treatment. These receptor sequences come from a human donor with chronic lymphocytic leukemia.

The chain uses TRBV27 and TRBJ2-1; 8 bases map to TRBD2. In germline, CDR1 is MNHEY, CDR2 SMNVEV (reference sequence). Trimming removed 7 bases from V and 5 bases from J; junction bases left unmatched: 10. CDR3 length: 15 amino acids. The DNA of the CDR3 is TGTGCCAGCAAAAGACAACTAGCGGATAACAATGAGCAGTTCTTC. It codes for CASKRQLADNNEQFF.

The table lists this clone with a few counts. The gene calls are TRBV4-1 and TRBJ2-1, with D perhaps given as TRBD1 or TRBD2 (5 bases each). Trimming pared 0 bases from V and 7 bases from J, leaving 22 bases between. Germline V gives CDR1 MGHRA, CDR2 YSYEKL. The CDR3 extends over 18 amino acids. The CDR3 DNA reads TGCGCCAGCAGCCAAGATCACGGGTTCGGGACCCCCCGAAATGAGCAGTTCTTC. Its translation: CASSQDHGFGTPRNEQFF.

Only a few counts were recorded for this clone. The gene calls are TRBV11-3 and TRBJ2-1; 8 nucleotides match TRBD2. Germline CDR1 is SGHNT and CDR2 is YENEEA. The trim removed 3 bases at V and 2 bases at J, leaving 9 bases unmatched. The CDR3 totals 17 residues. Here the CDR3 reads CASSFGSGRATYNEQFF. As DNA, the CDR3 is TGTGCCAGCAGCTTCGGTTCCGGGAGGGCCACCTACAATGAGCAGTTCTTC.

This clone was counted between two and nine times. The rearrangement joins TRBV6-7 to TRBJ1-3, with a possible D match to TRBD1 (6 bases). TRBV6-7 is flagged as an ORF with uncertain function. V lost 0 bases and J 0 bases, leaving 18 bases between the germline ends. This CDR3 region has 19 residues. In nucleotides, the CDR3 is TGTGCCAGCAGTTACTCGACCCCGGACAGCCAATACTCTGGAAACACCATATATTTT. Its translation: CASSYSTPDSQYSGNTIYF.

In its sample, this clone was seen a few times. This chain connects TRBV7-6 to TRBJ2-2, with 8 positions matching TRBD2. Germline loops: CDR1 SGHVS, CDR2 FNYEAQ. The trim removed 1 base at V and 0 bases at J, leaving 7 bases unmatched. The CDR3 is 18 amino acids. CDR3 region: CASSLVSGGSSNTGELFF. The CDR3 DNA is TGTGCCAGCAGCTTAGTGTCGGGAGGGTCCTCGAACACCGGGGAGCTGTTTTTT.

The chain is built from TRBV6-5 and TRBJ2-7; 9 bases are shared with TRBD1. Unmatched junction bases numbered 6, after V lost 2 bases and J lost 1 base. Germline CDR1 MNHEY, CDR2 SVGAGI. The CDR3 spans 16 residues. The chain's CDR3 is CASSYGTGRASYEQYF. CDR3 coding DNA: TGTGCCAGCAGTTACGGGACAGGGAGGGCTTCCTACGAGCAGTACTTC.

V usage is TRBV12-5 and J usage is TRBJ2-1; D unclear. The CDR3 length is 11 residues. From germline, CDR1 is LGHNT and CDR2 FRNRAP. The V and J ends lost 2 bases and 5 bases respectively, with 1 base between them. The CDR3 sequence is CASGLNNEQFF. In nucleotides, the CDR3 is TGTGCTAGTGGTTTGAACAATGAGCAGTTCTTC.

CDR3 DNA: TGCGCCAGCAGCTCGGGACTAGCGGGAGATCGGAACGGGGAGCTGTTTTTT. It translates to CASSSGLAGDRNGELFF. The V and J genes are TRBV5-1 and TRBJ2-2; 14 bases line up with TRBD2. This CDR3 is built from 17 residues. Germline CDR1 and CDR2: SGHRS and YFSETQ. V shed 3 bases, J shed 7 bases, and the junction held 8 bases outside the gene matches.

The V and J genes are TRBV11-2 and TRBJ2-1; 8 bases align to TRBD2. The CDR3 has 14 residues. Germline CDR1 SGHAT, CDR2 FQNNGV. V was clipped by 0 bases and J by 12 bases; unmatched bases: 7. CDR3 coding DNA: TGTGCCAGCAGCTTAGATGGAGCGGGAGAGAGGCAGTTCTTC. Translated, it gives CASSLDGAGERQFF.

This clone showed up just once. V usage is TRBV5-1 and J usage is TRBJ1-6; unclear D gene. The V end lost 0 bases, the J end lost 10 bases, and 5 bases lay between the germline ends. The CDR3 runs 12 residues. Germline V gives CDR1 SGHRS, CDR2 YFSETQ. CDR3 in DNA: TGCGCCAGCAGCTTGGAGGAGTCACCCCTCCACTTT. Amino acids: CASSLEESPLHF.

This chain connects TRBV18 to TRBJ2-1; 9 bases map to TRBD2. V shed 4 bases, J shed 9 bases, and the junction held 7 bases outside the gene matches. Germline CDR1 and CDR2: KGHSH and LQKENI. The CDR3 has 14 amino acids. CDR3 residues: CASSLSGTSFEQFF. The CDR3 nucleotides are TGTGCCAGCTCACTCTCCGGGACTAGCTTTGAGCAGTTCTTC.

The chain carries TRBV6-6 and TRBJ1-1; TRBD1 aligns across 9 bases. The CDR3 consists of 15 residues. In germline, CDR1 is MNHNY, CDR2 SVGAGI (reference sequence). The V segment lost 8 bases and the J segment 3 bases; nucleotides outside the gene matches: 10. The chain's CDR3 is CASYRTGVLYTEAFF. The CDR3, as DNA: TGTGCCAGCTATCGGACAGGGGTTTTGTACACTGAAGCTTTCTTT.

The gene calls are TRBV4-3 and TRBJ2-7; 11 bases line up with TRBD2. Germline CDR1 and CDR2: LGHNA and YSLEER. V was pared by 5 bases and J by 1 base, with 4 bases of the junction left unmatched. This CDR3 is 15 amino acids long. The CDR3 here is CASSYGTSGSYEQYF. The DNA of the CDR3 is TGCGCCAGCAGCTATGGGACTAGCGGATCCTACGAGCAGTACTTC.

This clone has more than one count but fewer than ten. V and J are TRBV2 and TRBJ1-2; the match to TRBD1 covers 11 bases. Germline trimming cut 6 bases from V and 8 bases from J; bases unmatched to any gene: 5. The germline V gene encodes CDR1 SNHLY and CDR2 FYNNEI. The CDR3 runs 13 residues. CDR3: CASRDRGQEGYTF. CDR3 DNA: TGTGCCAGCAGGGACAGGGGGCAGGAGGGCTACACCTTC. Looking up the rest from reference TRBV2 and TRBJ1-2 gives the full variable domain: EPEVTQTPSHQVTQMGQEVILRCVPISNHLYFYWYRQILGQKVEFLVSFYNNEISEKSEIFDDQFSVERPDGSNFTLKIRSTKLEDSAMYFCASRDRGQEGYTFGSGTRLTVV.

V gene TRBV13 combines with J gene TRBJ2-1; 7 nucleotides agree with TRBD2. CDR1 is PRHDT, CDR2 FYEKMQ, per germline (reference sequence). This CDR3 spans 15 amino acids. Trimming took 3 bases from V and 0 from J; bases not matched to a gene: 2. CDR3 sequence: CASSFGGSSYNEQFF. For the CDR3, the DNA is TGTGCCAGCAGCTTCGGCGGGAGCTCCTACAATGAGCAGTTCTTC.

The chain employs TRBV7-2 and TRBJ2-7, with TRBD1 matching 11 bases. This CDR3 comprises 14 residues. The germline gives CDR1 SGHTA, CDR2 FQGNSA. Losses at the gene ends were 5 bases for V and 3 bases for J; bases not matched to a gene: 3. The CDR3 DNA is TGTGCCAGCAGCGGGACAGGGGGGATCTACGAGCAGTACTTC. Its protein product is CASSGTGGIYEQYF.

The chain couples TRBV5-1 to TRBJ2-3, with D perhaps matching TRBD2 (5 bases). There are 13 residues in the CDR3. Germline V gives CDR1 SGHRS, CDR2 YFSETQ. The V end lost 3 bases, the J end lost 5 bases, and 10 bases lay between the germline ends. The CDR3 loop is CASSSELGDTQYF. The CDR3 nucleotides are TGCGCCAGCAGCTCGGAACTAGGAGATACGCAGTATTTT.

This chain connects TRBV28 to TRBJ2-7; D remains ambiguous. Germline CDR1 is MDHEN and CDR2 is SYDVKM. This CDR3 contains 14 residues. V lost 5 bases to trimming and J lost 5 bases, with 16 bases between them. This CDR3 reads CASSLYTEPHEQYF. The CDR3 nucleotides are TGTGCCAGCAGTCTATATACTGAACCTCACGAGCAGTACTTC.